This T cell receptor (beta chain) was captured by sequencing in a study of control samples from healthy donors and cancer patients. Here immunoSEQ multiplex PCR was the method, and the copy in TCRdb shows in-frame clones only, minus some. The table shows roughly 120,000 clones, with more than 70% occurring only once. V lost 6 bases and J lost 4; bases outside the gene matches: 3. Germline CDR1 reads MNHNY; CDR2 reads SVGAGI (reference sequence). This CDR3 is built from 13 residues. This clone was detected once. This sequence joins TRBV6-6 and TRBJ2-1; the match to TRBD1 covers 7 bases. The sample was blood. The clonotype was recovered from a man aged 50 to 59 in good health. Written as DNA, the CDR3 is TGTGCCAGCAGCAGGGGACAGTACAATGAGCAGTTCTTC. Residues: CASSRGQYNEQFF.